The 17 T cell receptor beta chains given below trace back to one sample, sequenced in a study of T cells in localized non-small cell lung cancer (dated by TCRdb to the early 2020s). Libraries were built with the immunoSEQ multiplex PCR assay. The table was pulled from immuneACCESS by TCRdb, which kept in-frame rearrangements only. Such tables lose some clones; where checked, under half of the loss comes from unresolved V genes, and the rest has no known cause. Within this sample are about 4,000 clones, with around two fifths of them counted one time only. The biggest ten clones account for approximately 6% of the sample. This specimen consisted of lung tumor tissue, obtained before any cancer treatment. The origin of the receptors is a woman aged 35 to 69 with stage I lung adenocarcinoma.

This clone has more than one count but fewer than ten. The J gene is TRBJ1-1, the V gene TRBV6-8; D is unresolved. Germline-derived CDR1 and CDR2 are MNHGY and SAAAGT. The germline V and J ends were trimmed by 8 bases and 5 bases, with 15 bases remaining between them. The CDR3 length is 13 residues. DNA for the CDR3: TGTGCCAGCCACGTTTCTGCACGAACTGAAGCTTTCTTT. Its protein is CASHVSARTEAFF.

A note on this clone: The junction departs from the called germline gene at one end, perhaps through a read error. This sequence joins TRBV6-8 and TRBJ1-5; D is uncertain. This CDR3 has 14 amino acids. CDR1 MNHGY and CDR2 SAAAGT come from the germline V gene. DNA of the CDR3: TGTGCCATCAGTGGACCCTCAAGCAATCAGCCCCAGCATTTT. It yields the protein CAISGPSSNQPQHF.

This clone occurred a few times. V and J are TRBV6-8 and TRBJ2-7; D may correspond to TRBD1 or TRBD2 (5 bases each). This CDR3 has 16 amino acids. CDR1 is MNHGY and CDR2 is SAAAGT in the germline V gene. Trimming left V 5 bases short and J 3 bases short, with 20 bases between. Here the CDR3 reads CASSDMGDQVLYEQYF. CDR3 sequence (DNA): TGTGCCAGCAGTGATATGGGGGATCAGGTCCTCTACGAGCAGTACTTC.

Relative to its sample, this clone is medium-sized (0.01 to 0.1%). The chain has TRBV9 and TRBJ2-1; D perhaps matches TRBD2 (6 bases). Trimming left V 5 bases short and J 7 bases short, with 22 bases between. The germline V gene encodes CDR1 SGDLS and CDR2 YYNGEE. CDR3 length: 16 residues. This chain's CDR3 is CASRGEWGTRGNEQFF. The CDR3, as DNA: TGTGCCAGCAGAGGAGAGTGGGGCACTCGGGGGAATGAGCAGTTCTTC.

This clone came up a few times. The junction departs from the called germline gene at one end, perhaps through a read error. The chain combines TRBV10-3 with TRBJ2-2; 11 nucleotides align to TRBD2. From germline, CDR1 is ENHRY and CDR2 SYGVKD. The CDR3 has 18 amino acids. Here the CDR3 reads CANSDAASGRSDTGELFF. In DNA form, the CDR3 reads TGTGCCAACAGTGACGCGGCTAGCGGGAGGTCAGACACCGGGGAGCTGTTTTTT.

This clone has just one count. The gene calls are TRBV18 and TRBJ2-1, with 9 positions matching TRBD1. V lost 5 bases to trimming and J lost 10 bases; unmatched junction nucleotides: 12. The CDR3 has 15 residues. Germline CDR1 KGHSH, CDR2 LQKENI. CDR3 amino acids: CASSSTGQGREEQFF. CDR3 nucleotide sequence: TGTGCCAGCTCATCAACGGGACAGGGTCGAGAGGAGCAGTTCTTC.

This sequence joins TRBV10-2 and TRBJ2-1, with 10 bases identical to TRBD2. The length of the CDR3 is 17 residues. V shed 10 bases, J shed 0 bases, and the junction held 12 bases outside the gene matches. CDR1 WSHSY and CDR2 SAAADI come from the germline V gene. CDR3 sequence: CATRLRAGGSSYNEQFF. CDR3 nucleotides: TGCGCCACCCGGCTTAGAGCGGGAGGGAGCTCCTACAATGAGCAGTTCTTC.

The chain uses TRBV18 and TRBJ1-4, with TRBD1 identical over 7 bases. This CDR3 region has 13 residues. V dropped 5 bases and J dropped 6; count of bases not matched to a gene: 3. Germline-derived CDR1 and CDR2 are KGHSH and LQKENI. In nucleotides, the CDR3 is TGTGCCAGCTCATCCCAGGGGGATGAAAAACTGTTTTTT. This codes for CASSSQGDEKLFF.

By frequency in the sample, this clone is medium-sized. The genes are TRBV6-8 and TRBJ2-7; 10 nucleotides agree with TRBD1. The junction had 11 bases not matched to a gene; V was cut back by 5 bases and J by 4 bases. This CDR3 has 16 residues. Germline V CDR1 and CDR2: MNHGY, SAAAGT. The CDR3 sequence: CASSGLPGQGTYEQYF. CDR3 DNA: TGTGCCAGCAGTGGCCTACCGGGACAGGGGACTTACGAGCAGTACTTC.

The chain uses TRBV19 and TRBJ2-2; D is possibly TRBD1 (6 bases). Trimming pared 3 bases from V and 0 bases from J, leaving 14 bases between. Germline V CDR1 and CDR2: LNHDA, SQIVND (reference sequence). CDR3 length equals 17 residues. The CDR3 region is CASSIGTGSANTGELFF. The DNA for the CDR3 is TGTGCCAGTAGTATCGGAACAGGGTCCGCGAACACCGGGGAGCTGTTTTTT.

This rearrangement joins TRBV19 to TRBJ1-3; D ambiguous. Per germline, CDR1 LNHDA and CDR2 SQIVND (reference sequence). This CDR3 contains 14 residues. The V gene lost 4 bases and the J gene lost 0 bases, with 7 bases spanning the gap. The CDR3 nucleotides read TGTGCCAGTAGTAGGCGGTACTCTGGAAACACCATATATTTT. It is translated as CASSRRYSGNTIYF. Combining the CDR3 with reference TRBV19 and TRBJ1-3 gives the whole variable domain DGGITQSPKYLFRKEGQNVTLSCEQNLNHDAMYWYRQDPGQGLRLIYYSQIVNDFQKGDIAEGYSVSREKKESFPLTVTSAQKNPTAFYLCASSRRYSGNTIYFGEGSWLTVV.

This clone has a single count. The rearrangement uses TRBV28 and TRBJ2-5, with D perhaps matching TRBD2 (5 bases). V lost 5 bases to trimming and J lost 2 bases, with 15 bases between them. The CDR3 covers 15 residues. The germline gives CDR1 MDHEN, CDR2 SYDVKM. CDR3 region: CASSPPGVRQETQYF. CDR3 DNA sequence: TGTGCCAGCAGTCCCCCCGGGGTTCGACAAGAGACCCAGTACTTC.

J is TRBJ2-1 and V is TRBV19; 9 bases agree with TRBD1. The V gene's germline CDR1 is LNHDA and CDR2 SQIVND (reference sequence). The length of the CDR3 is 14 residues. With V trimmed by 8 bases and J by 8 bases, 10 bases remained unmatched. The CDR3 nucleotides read TGTGCCAGTCAAACGGACAGGGGCGGCTATGAGCAGTTCTTC. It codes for CASQTDRGGYEQFF.

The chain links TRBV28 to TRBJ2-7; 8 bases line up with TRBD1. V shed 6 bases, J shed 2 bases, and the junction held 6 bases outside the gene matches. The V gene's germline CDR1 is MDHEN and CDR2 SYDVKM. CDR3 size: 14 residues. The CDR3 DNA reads TGTGCCAGCAGCCGCGGGACAGGTACCTACGAGCAGTACTTC. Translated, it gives CASSRGTGTYEQYF.

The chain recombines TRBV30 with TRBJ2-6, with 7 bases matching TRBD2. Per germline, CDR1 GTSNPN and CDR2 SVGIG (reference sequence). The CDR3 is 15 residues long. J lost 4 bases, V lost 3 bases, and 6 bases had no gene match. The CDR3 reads CAWSSGADGANVLTF. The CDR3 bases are TGTGCCTGGAGCAGCGGGGCGGACGGGGCCAACGTCCTGACTTTC.

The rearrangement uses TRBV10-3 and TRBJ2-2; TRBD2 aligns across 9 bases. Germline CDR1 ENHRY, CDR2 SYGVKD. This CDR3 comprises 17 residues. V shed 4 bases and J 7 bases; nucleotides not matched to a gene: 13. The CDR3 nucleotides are TGTGCCATCAGTGGTGAACGTGGGGGACTAGCAGGCGGGGAGCTGTTTTTT. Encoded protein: CAISGERGGLAGGELFF.

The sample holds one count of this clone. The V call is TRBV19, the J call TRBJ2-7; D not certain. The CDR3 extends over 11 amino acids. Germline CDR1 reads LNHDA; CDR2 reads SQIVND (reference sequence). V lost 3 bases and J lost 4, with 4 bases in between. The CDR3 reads CASSIGYEQYF. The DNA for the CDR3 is TGTGCCAGTAGTATTGGATACGAGCAGTACTTC.